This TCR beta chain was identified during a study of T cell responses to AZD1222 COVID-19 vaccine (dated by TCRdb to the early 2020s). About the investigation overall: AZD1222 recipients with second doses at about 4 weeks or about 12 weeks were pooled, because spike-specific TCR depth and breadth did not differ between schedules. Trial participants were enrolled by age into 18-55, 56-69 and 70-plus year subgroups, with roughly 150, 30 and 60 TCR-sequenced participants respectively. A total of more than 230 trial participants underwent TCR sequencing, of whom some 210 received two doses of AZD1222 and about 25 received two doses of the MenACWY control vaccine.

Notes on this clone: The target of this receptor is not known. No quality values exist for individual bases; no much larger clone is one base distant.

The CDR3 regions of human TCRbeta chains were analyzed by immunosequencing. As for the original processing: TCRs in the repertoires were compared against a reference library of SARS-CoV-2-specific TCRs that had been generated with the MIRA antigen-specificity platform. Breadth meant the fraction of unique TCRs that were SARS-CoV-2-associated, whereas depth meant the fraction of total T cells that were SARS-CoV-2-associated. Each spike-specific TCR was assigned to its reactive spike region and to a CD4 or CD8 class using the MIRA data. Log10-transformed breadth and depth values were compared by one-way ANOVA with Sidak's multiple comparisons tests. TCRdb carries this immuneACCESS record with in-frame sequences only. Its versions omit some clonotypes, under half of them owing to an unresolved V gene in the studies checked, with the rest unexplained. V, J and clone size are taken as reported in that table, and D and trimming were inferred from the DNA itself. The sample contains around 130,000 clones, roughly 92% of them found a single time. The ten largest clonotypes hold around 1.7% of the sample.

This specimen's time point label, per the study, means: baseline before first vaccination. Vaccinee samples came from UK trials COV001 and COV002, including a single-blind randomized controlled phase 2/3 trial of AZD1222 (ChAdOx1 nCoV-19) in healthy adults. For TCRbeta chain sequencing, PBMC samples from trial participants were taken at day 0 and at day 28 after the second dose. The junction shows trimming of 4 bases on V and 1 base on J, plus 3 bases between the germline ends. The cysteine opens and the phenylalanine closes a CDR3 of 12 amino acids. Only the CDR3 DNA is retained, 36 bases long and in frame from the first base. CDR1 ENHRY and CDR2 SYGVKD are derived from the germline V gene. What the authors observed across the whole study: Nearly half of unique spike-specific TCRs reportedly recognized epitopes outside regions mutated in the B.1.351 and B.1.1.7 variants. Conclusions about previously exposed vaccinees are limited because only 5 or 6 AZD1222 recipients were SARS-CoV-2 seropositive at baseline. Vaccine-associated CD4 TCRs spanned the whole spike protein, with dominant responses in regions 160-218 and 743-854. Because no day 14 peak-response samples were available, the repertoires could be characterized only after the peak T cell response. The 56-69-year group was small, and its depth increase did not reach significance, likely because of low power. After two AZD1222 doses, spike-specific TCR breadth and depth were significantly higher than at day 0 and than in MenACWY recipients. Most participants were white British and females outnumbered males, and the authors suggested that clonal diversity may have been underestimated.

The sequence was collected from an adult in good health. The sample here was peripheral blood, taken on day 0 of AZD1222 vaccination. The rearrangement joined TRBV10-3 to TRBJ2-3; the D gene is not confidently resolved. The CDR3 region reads CAISGGTDTQYF. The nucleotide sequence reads TGTGCCATCAGTGGTGGCACAGATACGCAGTATTTT.